These 6 T cell receptor beta chains were sequenced from one sample in a study of T cell responses to AZD1222 COVID-19 vaccine. Libraries were prepared by immunoSEQ multiplex PCR; TCRdb keeps only in-frame clonotypes and omits some of them. The sample yields roughly 66,000 clones, around nine tenths seen once. Specimen: peripheral blood, collected 28 days after the second dose of the MenACWY control vaccine. The receptors originated from an adult who received the MenACWY meningococcal vaccine as a control.

This clone was seen a handful of times. The chain uses TRBV6-5 and TRBJ1-1, with D possibly being TRBD1 (6 bases). This CDR3 is 11 amino acids long. Germline CDR1 and CDR2: MNHEY and SVGAGI. Trimming pared 7 bases from V and 8 bases from J, leaving 11 bases between. The CDR3 here is CASTQGREAFF. The CDR3 nucleotides are TGTGCCAGCACCCAGGGGCGCGAAGCTTTCTTT.

J is TRBJ2-2 and V is TRBV10-3, with D hard to call. CDR1 ENHRY and CDR2 SYGVKD come from the germline V gene. CDR3 length: 16 residues. Between the trimmed V and J ends, which lost 6 bases and 1 base, there was a span of 15 bases. CDR3: CAISLRLGLNTGELFF. CDR3 nucleotide sequence: TGTGCCATCAGCCTCCGGCTCGGATTGAACACCGGGGAGCTGTTTTTT.

The rearrangement uses TRBV7-2 and TRBJ2-7; D may be TRBD1 (6 bases). CDR1 and CDR2 from the germline V gene are SGHTA and FQGNSA. The V and J ends lost 2 bases and 6 bases respectively, with 14 bases between them. The CDR3 spans 14 residues. CDR3 coding DNA: TGTGCCAGCAGCTTATCAGGGGTGGAGCCCGAGCAGTACTTC. It specifies CASSLSGVEPEQYF.

Only a few counts were recorded for this clone. The genes are TRBV5-8 and TRBJ2-7; 8 bases are shared with TRBD1. V trimming: 4 bases; J trimming: 5 bases; junction bases outside the gene matches: 8. Looked up from germline, CDR1 is SGHTS and CDR2 is YDEGEE. The CDR3 is 14 residues long. CDR3 in amino acids: CASSIGQGYHEQYF. The CDR3 DNA reads TGTGCCAGCAGCATAGGACAGGGCTACCACGAGCAGTACTTC.

The V call is TRBV7-3, the J call TRBJ2-1; 7 positions agree with TRBD2. V dropped 5 bases and J dropped 10; count of bases not matched to a gene: 17. This CDR3 comprises 16 residues. Germline V CDR1 and CDR2: SGHTA, FQGTGA. This CDR3 reads CASSLSGGSPSREQFF. The CDR3 coding sequence is TGTGCCAGCAGCCTGAGTGGCGGGAGCCCCTCACGGGAGCAGTTCTTC.

This chain uses TRBV6-2 or TRBV6-3 with TRBJ2-7, with D possibly TRBD2 on 5 matching bases. V dropped 1 base and J dropped 3 bases, with 10 bases sitting between them. Germline V lookup: CDR1 MNHEY, CDR2 SVGEGT. The CDR3 is 14 amino acids. DNA of the CDR3: TGTGCCAGCAGTTACTACGGGGAACGCTACGAGCAGTACTTC. Its protein product is CASSYYGERYEQYF.